Here is one T cell receptor (beta chain) with its context. Its antigen is not identified. The sample belongs to a study of response to subunit inactivated influenza vaccine. Study-wide results and caveats: Seasonal influenza vaccination, on each occasion, was suggested by the authors to recruit few new T cells.

Via MiXCR, TCRdb re-called the RT-PCR reads, giving one row per CDR3 protein. The sample shows 590,000 or so distinct CDR3 sequences, about 14% of them seen only once. The germline V and J ends were trimmed by 2 bases and 5 bases, with 5 bases remaining between them. The V gene's germline CDR1 is SGHAT and CDR2 FQNNGV. This CDR3 region has 12 residues. The origin of this receptor is a man between 45 and 60 years old who received an inactivated influenza vaccine. Here the sequenced sample was PBMCs from blood, taken approximately 15 days before vaccination. The chain employs TRBV11-2 and TRBJ2-3; D is undetermined. This chain's CDR3 is CASSLTLDTQYF. The CDR3 nucleotides read TGTGCCAGCAGCTTAACTCTAGATACGCAGTATTTT.